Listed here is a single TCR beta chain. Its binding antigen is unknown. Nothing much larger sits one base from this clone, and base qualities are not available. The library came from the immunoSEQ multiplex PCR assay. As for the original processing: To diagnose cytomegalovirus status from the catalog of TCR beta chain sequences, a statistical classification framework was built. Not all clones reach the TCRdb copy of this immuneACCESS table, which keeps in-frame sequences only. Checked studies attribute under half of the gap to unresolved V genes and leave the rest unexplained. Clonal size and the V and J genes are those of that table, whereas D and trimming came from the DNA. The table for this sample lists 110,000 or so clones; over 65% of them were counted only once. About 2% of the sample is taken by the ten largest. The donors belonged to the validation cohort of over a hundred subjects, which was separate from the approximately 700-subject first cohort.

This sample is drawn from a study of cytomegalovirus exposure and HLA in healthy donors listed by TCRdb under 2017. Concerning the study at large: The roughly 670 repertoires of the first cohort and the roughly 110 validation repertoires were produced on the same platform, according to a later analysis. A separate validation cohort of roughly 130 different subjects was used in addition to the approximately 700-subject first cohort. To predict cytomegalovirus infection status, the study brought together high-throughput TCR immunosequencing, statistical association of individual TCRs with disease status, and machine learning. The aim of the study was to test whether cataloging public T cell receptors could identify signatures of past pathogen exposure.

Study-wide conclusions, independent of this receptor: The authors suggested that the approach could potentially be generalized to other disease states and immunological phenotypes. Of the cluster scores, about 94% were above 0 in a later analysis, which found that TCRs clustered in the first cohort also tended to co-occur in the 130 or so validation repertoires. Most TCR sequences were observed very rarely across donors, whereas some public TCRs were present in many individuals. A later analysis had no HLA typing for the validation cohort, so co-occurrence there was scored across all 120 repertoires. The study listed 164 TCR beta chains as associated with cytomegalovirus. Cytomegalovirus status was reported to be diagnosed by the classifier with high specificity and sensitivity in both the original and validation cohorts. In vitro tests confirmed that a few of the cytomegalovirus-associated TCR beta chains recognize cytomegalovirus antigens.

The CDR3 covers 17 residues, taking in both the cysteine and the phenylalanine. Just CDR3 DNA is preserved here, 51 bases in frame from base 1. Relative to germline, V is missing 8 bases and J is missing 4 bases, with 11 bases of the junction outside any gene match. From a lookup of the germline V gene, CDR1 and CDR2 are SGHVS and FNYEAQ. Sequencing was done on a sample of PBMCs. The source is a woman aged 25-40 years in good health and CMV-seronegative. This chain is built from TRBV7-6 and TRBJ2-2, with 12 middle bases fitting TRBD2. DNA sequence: TGTGCCAGCCCCCCGGGTGCTAGCGGGGGGGGCACCGGGGAGCTGTTTTTT. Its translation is CASPPGASGGGTGELFF.